This entry describes one T cell receptor beta chain. The antigen is not known. At one end the junction does not follow the germline gene, possibly because of a read error. These data originate in a study of blood T cells in healthy people across ages. Sample-barcoded 5' priming and a J-beta primer mix drove a second PCR of roughly 6 to 12 cycles. TCRdb redid the calling of the 5' RACE reads with MiXCR, one entry per CDR3 protein. Of 600,000 to 1,000,000 distinct CDR3 sequences in the sample, approximately 25% were seen once. General study points: Using unsorted PBMCs precluded a conclusive naive versus antigen-experienced comparison.

Germline loops: CDR1 KGHSH, CDR2 LQKENI. The CDR3 sequence is 14 residues long. These sequences were also reported in another study, on T cells of mothers and their children.

What was sequenced was blood. The TCR was taken from a boy aged 5-17 years in good health. V and J are TRBV18 and TRBJ1-4; TRBD1 is a possible D gene (5 bases). The CDR3 region has the DNA TGTGCCAGCTCCCCACAGGAACTTAATGAAAAACTGTTTTTT. Encoded protein: CASSPQELNEKLFF.